Following are 5 T cell receptor beta chains from one sample sequenced in a study of blood T cell repertoires in COVID-19. The repertoire was sequenced with immunoSEQ multiplex PCR; TCRdb's copy has only in-frame clones and lacks some. This sample carries around 140,000 clones, about 80% of them seen once, and the ten largest clones take about 2.6%. Sequencing input: PBMCs or T cells enriched from blood (not recorded which). The receptors come from a man in his forties with acute COVID-19.

The V gene is TRBV18, the J gene TRBJ1-6; maybe TRBD1 (6 bases). The V and J ends lost 4 bases and 6 bases respectively, with 10 bases between them. Germline V lookup: CDR1 KGHSH, CDR2 LQKENI. This CDR3 is built from 14 residues. In DNA form, the CDR3 reads TGTGCCAGCTCACGCGGACAGCGTAATTCACCCCTCCACTTT. Amino acids: CASSRGQRNSPLHF.

The chain combines TRBV5-1 with TRBJ1-4; D gene ambiguous. This CDR3 has 15 residues. Germline V gene lookup returns CDR1 SGHRS and CDR2 YFSETQ. V lost 4 bases and J 0 bases, leaving 10 bases between the germline ends. CDR3 in amino acids: CASSDGRATNEKLFF. The CDR3, as DNA: TGCGCCAGCAGCGATGGGAGAGCAACTAATGAAAAACTGTTTTTT. The whole variable domain, filled in from reference TRBV5-1 and TRBJ1-4, reads KAGVTQTPRYLIKTRGQQVTLSCSPISGHRSVSWYQQTPGQGLQFLFEYFSETQRNKGNFPGRFSGRQFSNSRSEMNVSTLELGDSALYLCASSDGRATNEKLFFGSGTQLSVL.

The chain couples TRBV11-3 to TRBJ2-5; no clear D. CDR1 is SGHNT and CDR2 is YENEEA in the germline V gene. Trimming left V 0 bases short and J 4 bases short, with 9 bases between. The CDR3 is made up of 14 amino acids. This CDR3 reads CASSLEGQVETQYF. The CDR3 DNA reads as TGTGCCAGCAGCTTAGAAGGTCAGGTAGAGACCCAGTACTTC.

The rearrangement joins TRBV5-1 to TRBJ2-1; D remains ambiguous. Germline assignment: CDR1 SGHRS and CDR2 YFSETQ. Trimming left V 0 bases short and J 8 bases short, with 6 bases between. This CDR3 has 12 residues. The DNA for the CDR3 is TGCGCCAGCAGCTTGGGACAAGATGAGCAGTTCTTC. It yields the protein CASSLGQDEQFF.

This chain uses TRBV6-5 with TRBJ2-7; maybe TRBD2 (5 bases). V was pared by 6 bases and J by 0 bases, with 15 bases between. This CDR3 is 15 amino acids long. Germline values: CDR1 MNHEY, CDR2 SVGAGI. The CDR3: CASREGRGDSYEQYF. CDR3 DNA: TGTGCCAGCAGAGAGGGCCGGGGAGACTCCTACGAGCAGTACTTC.